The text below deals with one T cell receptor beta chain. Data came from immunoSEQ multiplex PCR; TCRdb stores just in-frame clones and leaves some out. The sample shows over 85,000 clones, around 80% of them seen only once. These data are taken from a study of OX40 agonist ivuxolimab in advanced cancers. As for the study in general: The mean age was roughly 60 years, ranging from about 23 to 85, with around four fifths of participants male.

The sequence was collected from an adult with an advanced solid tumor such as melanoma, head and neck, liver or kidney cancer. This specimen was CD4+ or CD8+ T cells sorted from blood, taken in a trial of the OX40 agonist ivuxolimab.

The CDR3 protein is CASSEDGGGFYGYTF. For the CDR3, the DNA is TGTGCCAGCAGTGAAGACGGAGGGGGTTTCTATGGCTACACCTTC. The rearrangement links TRBV6-1 to TRBJ1-2, with D maybe TRBD1 (6 bases). Trimming removed 1 base from V and 4 bases from J, with 13 bases in between. The germline gives CDR1 MNHNS, CDR2 SASEGT. There are 15 residues in the CDR3.